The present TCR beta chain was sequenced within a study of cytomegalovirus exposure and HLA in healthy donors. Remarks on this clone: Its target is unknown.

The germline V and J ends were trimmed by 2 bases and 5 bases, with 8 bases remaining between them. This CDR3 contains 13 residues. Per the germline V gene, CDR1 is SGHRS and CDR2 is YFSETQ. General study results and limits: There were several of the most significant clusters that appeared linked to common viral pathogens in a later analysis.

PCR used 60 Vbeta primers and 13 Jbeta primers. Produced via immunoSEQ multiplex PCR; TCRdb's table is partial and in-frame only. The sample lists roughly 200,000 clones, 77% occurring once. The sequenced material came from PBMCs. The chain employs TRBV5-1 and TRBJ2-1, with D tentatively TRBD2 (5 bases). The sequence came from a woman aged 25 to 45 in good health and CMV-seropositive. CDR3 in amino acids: CASSLAADNEQFF. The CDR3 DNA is TGCGCCAGCAGCTTAGCGGCCGACAATGAGCAGTTCTTC. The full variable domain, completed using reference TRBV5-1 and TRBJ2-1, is KAGVTQTPRYLIKTRGQQVTLSCSPISGHRSVSWYQQTPGQGLQFLFEYFSETQRNKGNFPGRFSGRQFSNSRSEMNVSTLELGDSALYLCASSLAADNEQFFGPGTRLTVL.